One sample yielded the 24 T cell receptor beta chains listed below, sequenced in a study of blood T cell repertoires in COVID-19. TCRdb's copy holds only in-frame clones and misses some; the assay was immunoSEQ multiplex PCR. The sample lists 130,000 to 150,000 clones; around 83% were seen once. Input material: peripheral blood. The receptors were sampled from a man aged 55 to 70 with active or convalescent COVID-19.

The chain couples TRBV19 to TRBJ1-1; tentatively, D is TRBD1 (5 bases). The CDR3 is 15 amino acids. Trimming removed 0 bases at V and 6 bases at J, with 14 bases between. The germline gives CDR1 LNHDA, CDR2 SQIVND (reference sequence). CDR3 sequence (DNA): TGTGCCAGTAGTATAGATCGGCGGGGGGTATCTGAAGCTTTCTTT. Its protein is CASSIDRRGVSEAFF.

This clone has a handful of counts. The chain joins TRBV28 to TRBJ1-1; D ambiguous. The CDR3 has 14 residues. Germline assignment: CDR1 MDHEN and CDR2 SYDVKM. The germline V and J ends were trimmed by 1 base and 1 base, with 7 bases remaining between them. CDR3: CASSLYGENTEAFF. In nucleotides, the CDR3 is TGTGCCAGCAGTTTATACGGGGAGAACACTGAAGCTTTCTTT.

The chain combines TRBV19 with TRBJ1-1; 8 nucleotides agree with TRBD1. Trimming at V came to 3 bases and at J to 8 bases, leaving 17 bases not matched to a gene. Per germline, CDR1 LNHDA and CDR2 SQIVND (reference sequence). There are 17 residues in the CDR3. For the CDR3, the DNA is TGTGCCAGTAGTATTTCCCCGGACAGGGATGGCCTAGTAGAAGCTTTCTTT. It is translated as CASSISPDRDGLVEAFF.

The genes are TRBV7-9 and TRBJ2-1, with TRBD1 as a possible D gene (7 bases). Germline values: CDR1 SEHNR, CDR2 FQNEAQ (reference sequence). V lost 5 bases to trimming and J lost 4 bases, with 21 bases between them. This CDR3 is 17 amino acids long. The CDR3 nucleotides are TGTGCCAGCAGCCCCAGGGGGGCGGGGTGGGGATACAATGAGCAGTTCTTC. It codes for CASSPRGAGWGYNEQFF.

The chain employs TRBV18 and TRBJ1-1; possible D gene TRBD1, 5 bases. The germline CDR1 and CDR2 sequences are KGHSH and LQKENI. The CDR3 loop spans 15 amino acids. Deletions cut 3 bases from V and 1 base from J, with 12 bases between. The CDR3: CASSPRQKENTEAFF. The CDR3 nucleotides read TGTGCCAGCTCACCCCGACAGAAAGAGAACACTGAAGCTTTCTTT. The whole variable domain, remainder taken from reference TRBV18 and TRBJ1-1, is NAGVMQNPRHLVRRRGQEARLRCSPMKGHSHVYWYRQLPEEGLKFMVYLQKENIIDESGMPKERFSAEFPKEGPSILRIQQVVRGDSAAYFCASSPRQKENTEAFFGQGTRLTVV.

The rearrangement joins TRBV30 to TRBJ1-4, with 8 bases that match TRBD1. Trimming removed 5 bases from V and 6 bases from J; junction bases left unmatched: 8. Germline-derived CDR1 and CDR2 are GTSNPN and SVGIG (reference sequence). CDR3 length: 14 amino acids. CDR3 sequence: CAWGVGTGHEKLFF. In nucleotides, the CDR3 is TGTGCCTGGGGGGTGGGGACAGGCCATGAAAAACTGTTTTTT.

V usage is TRBV5-1 and J usage is TRBJ1-2, with 7 bases fitting TRBD1. CDR1 SGHRS and CDR2 YFSETQ come from the germline V gene. Trimming took 0 bases from V and 8 from J; bases not matched to a gene: 10. The CDR3 runs 15 residues. Here the CDR3 reads CASSLGDRRVGGYTF. The CDR3 nucleotides are TGCGCCAGCAGCTTGGGGGACAGAAGGGTTGGAGGCTACACCTTC. Full variable domain (remainder filled in from reference TRBV5-1 and TRBJ1-2): KAGVTQTPRYLIKTRGQQVTLSCSPISGHRSVSWYQQTPGQGLQFLFEYFSETQRNKGNFPGRFSGRQFSNSRSEMNVSTLELGDSALYLCASSLGDRRVGGYTFGSGTRLTVV.

This clone was picked up a small number of times. This chain connects TRBV25-1 to TRBJ2-1, with 10 bases matching TRBD2. CDR3 length equals 14 residues. Per the germline V gene, CDR1 is MGHDK and CDR2 is SYGVNS. Losses at the gene ends were 7 bases for V and 7 bases for J; bases not matched to a gene: 7. The CDR3 is CASNEREGSNEQFF. The CDR3 nucleotides are TGTGCCAGCAACGAGCGGGAGGGTTCGAATGAGCAGTTCTTC.

This chain connects TRBV4-3 to TRBJ2-1; D not certain. Germline lookup yields CDR1 LGHNA and CDR2 YSLEER. The CDR3 runs to 13 residues. V lost 0 bases and J lost 7, with 7 bases in between. This CDR3 reads CASSQDLSNEQFF. The CDR3, as DNA: TGCGCCAGCAGCCAAGATCTTAGTAATGAGCAGTTCTTC.

This clone was seen a handful of times. This chain joins TRBV4-1 and TRBJ1-2; 8 nucleotides line up with TRBD1. Germline V gives CDR1 MGHRA, CDR2 YSYEKL. The CDR3 contains 14 residues. V gave up 3 bases and J gave up 4 bases; unmatched junction bases: 4. In nucleotides, the CDR3 is TGCGCCAGCAGCCAGACAGGGGAGGGCTATGGCTACACCTTC. Its translation is CASSQTGEGYGYTF.

This chain links TRBV6-2 or TRBV6-3 with TRBJ1-6, with 7 bases identical to TRBD1. With 7 bases clipped from V and 15 bases from J, the junction kept 18 bases outside the gene matches. CDR3 size: 15 residues. Germline CDR1 is MNHEY and CDR2 is SVGEGT. CDR3 loop: CASNPPGQPHANLHF. The DNA for the CDR3 is TGTGCCAGCAACCCGCCGGGACAGCCCCATGCCAACCTCCACTTT.

The V and J genes are TRBV12-3 or TRBV12-4 and TRBJ1-5, with D possibly matching TRBD1 (6 bases). CDR3 length: 13 amino acids. Between the trimmed V and J ends, which lost 4 bases and 9 bases, there was a span of 13 bases. In nucleotides, the CDR3 is TGTGCCAGCAGTTCAGGCAGGGGATTGCCCCAGCATTTT. Protein sequence: CASSSGRGLPQHF.

This chain uses TRBV11-2 with TRBJ2-3; tentative D call: TRBD2 (5 bases). Germline CDR1 and CDR2: SGHAT and FQNNGV. V lost 5 bases to trimming and J lost 1 base, with 13 bases between them. The CDR3 runs to 15 residues. CDR3 sequence reads: CASSTTRGGTDTQYF. CDR3 sequence (DNA): TGTGCCAGCAGCACAACTAGAGGAGGCACAGATACGCAGTATTTT.

The V and J genes are TRBV6-2 or TRBV6-3 and TRBJ2-7; TRBD1 matches at 8 bases. The germline CDR1 and CDR2 sequences are MNHEY and SVGEGT. This CDR3 has 14 amino acids. The trim removed 6 bases at V and 3 bases at J, leaving 7 bases unmatched. CDR3 DNA: TGTGCCAGCAGCCTGGACAGGGTGGGCTACGAGCAGTACTTC. Translating it yields CASSLDRVGYEQYF.

This sequence joins TRBV30 and TRBJ1-6, with a weak D call TRBD1 (5 bases). Germline V gene sequence: CDR1 GTSNPN, CDR2 SVGIG (reference sequence). Trimming removed 3 bases at V and 7 bases at J, with 13 bases between. The CDR3 sequence is 14 residues long. The CDR3, as DNA: TGTGCCTGGAGCAGGGATAACAGAAATTCACCCCTCCACTTT. Its translation: CAWSRDNRNSPLHF.

This chain connects TRBV6-2 or TRBV6-3 to TRBJ2-3, with D perhaps matching TRBD1 (5 bases). Trimming removed 0 bases at V and 2 bases at J, with 15 bases between. CDR1 is MNHEY and CDR2 is SVGEGT in the germline V gene. The CDR3 has 17 amino acids. The CDR3: CASSYSFTLGATDTQYF. Written as DNA, the CDR3 is TGTGCCAGCAGTTACTCATTTACCCTAGGGGCCACAGATACGCAGTATTTT.

The chain is built from TRBV21-1 and TRBJ2-1; the table calls TRBD1, which could not be checked here. TRBV21-1 is a documented pseudogene. This CDR3 has 14 residues. This chain's CDR3 is CASSKRGHHNEQFF. In DNA, the CDR3 is TGTGCCAGCAGCAAAAGGGGACACCACAATGAGCAGTTCTTC.

This rearrangement joins TRBV11-2 to TRBJ2-3; 10 bases match TRBD1. The CDR3 has 18 amino acids. Trimming took 1 base from V and 2 from J; bases not matched to a gene: 9. Germline-derived CDR1 and CDR2 are SGHAT and FQNNGV. Here the CDR3 DNA reads TGTGCCAGCAGCTTAGTTGGTCTGGGGACAGGGGACACAGATACGCAGTATTTT. It encodes CASSLVGLGTGDTDTQYF.

The V call is TRBV18, the J call TRBJ2-2; D may be TRBD1 (6 bases). The CDR3 has 13 residues. Germline CDR1 is KGHSH and CDR2 is LQKENI. V gave up 6 bases and J gave up 3 bases, with 8 bases separating them. CDR3 in amino acids: CASSHRDTGELFF. CDR3 nucleotide sequence: TGTGCCAGCTCCCACAGGGACACCGGGGAGCTGTTTTTT.

The chain carries TRBV5-1 and TRBJ2-3; TRBD1 aligns across 12 bases. The CDR3 consists of 15 residues. With 4 bases clipped from V and 8 bases from J, the junction kept 8 bases outside the gene matches. Germline V gives CDR1 SGHRS, CDR2 YFSETQ. CDR3 bases: TGCGCCAGCAGCCCGCCGGGACAGGGGGCTGGTACGCAGTATTTT. Translation: CASSPPGQGAGTQYF.

The rearrangement uses TRBV6-5 and TRBJ1-1, with TRBD1 as a possible D gene (6 bases). With 6 bases removed from V and 5 bases from J, the gap between germline ends came to 10 bases. This CDR3 is 12 amino acids long. CDR1 and CDR2 (germline): MNHEY, SVGAGI. DNA for the CDR3: TGTGCCAGCAGCCTCGGACAGACTGAAGCTTTCTTT. Amino acid sequence: CASSLGQTEAFF.

The V call is TRBV5-1, the J call TRBJ1-2, with TRBD1 matching over 9 bases. CDR3 length equals 14 residues. Trimming removed 5 bases from V and 2 bases from J; junction bases left unmatched: 4. The germline V gene encodes CDR1 SGHRS and CDR2 YFSETQ. In nucleotides, the CDR3 is TGCGCCAGCAGAACAGGGGGCTCGAACTATGGCTACACCTTC. Its translation: CASRTGGSNYGYTF.

This CDR3 is CASSYRRRENTEAFF. DNA for the CDR3: TGTGCCAGCAGTTACCGGAGGCGGGAAAACACTGAAGCTTTCTTT. V is TRBV6-6 and J is TRBJ1-1; no clear D gene. The V gene's germline CDR1 is MNHNY and CDR2 SVGAGI (reference sequence). The CDR3 spans 15 residues. V was pared by 2 bases and J by 2 bases, with 12 bases between.

This chain joins TRBV5-1 and TRBJ2-1; 9 bases match TRBD2. Trimming cost V 1 base and J 9 bases; bases outside gene matches: 14. The germline gives CDR1 SGHRS, CDR2 YFSETQ. The CDR3 spans 17 residues. The CDR3 nucleotides are TGCGCCAGCAGCTTGAGGGGGTTGGCGGGAGGGCCTGGTGAGCAGTTCTTC. Residues: CASSLRGLAGGPGEQFF.